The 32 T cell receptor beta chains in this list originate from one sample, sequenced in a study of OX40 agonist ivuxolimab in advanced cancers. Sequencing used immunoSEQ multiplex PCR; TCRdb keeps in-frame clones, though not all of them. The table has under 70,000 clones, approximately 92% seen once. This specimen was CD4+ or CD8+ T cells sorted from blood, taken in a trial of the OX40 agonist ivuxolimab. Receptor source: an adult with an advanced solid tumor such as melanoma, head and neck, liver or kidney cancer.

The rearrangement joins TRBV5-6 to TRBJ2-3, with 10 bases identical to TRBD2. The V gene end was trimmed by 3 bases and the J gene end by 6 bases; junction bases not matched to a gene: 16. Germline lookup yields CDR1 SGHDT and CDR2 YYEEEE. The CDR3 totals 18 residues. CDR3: CASSSYLTPSGSSDTQYF. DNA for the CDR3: TGTGCCAGCAGCTCCTATCTGACGCCTAGCGGGAGCAGCGATACGCAGTATTTT.

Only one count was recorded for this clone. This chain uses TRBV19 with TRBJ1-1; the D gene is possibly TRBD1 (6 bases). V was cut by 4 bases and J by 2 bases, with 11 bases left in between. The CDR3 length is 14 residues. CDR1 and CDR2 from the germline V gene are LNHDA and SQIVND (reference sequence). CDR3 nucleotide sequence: TGTGCCAGTAGTACGTCAGGGGATAACACTGAAGCTTTCTTT. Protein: CASSTSGDNTEAFF.

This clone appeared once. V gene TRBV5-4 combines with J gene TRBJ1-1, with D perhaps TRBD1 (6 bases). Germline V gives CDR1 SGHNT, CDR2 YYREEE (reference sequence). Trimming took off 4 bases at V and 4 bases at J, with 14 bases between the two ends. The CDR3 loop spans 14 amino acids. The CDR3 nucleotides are TGTGCCAGCAGCCAAACAGGGATCAGCACTGAAGCTTTCTTT. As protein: CASSQTGISTEAFF. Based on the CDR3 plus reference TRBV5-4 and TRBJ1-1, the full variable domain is ETGVTQSPTHLIKTRGQQVTLRCSSQSGHNTVSWYQQALGQGPQFIFQYYREEENGRGNFPPRFSGLQFPNYSSELNVNALELDDSALYLCASSQTGISTEAFFGQGTRLTVV.

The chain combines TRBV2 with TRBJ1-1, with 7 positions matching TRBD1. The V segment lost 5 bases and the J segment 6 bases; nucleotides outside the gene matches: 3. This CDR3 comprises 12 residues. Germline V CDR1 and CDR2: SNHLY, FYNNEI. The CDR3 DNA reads TGTGCCAGCAGTTACGGACAGGCTGAAGCTTTCTTT. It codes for CASSYGQAEAFF.

CDR3 residues: CASSLASAGSRYNEQFF. CDR3 DNA sequence: TGTGCCAGCAGCTTGGCCAGTGCCGGAAGCCGCTACAATGAGCAGTTCTTC. The rearrangement joins TRBV5-6 to TRBJ2-1; D gene unclear. V shed 0 bases and J shed 3 bases, with 16 bases lying between them. Germline V gene lookup returns CDR1 SGHDT and CDR2 YYEEEE. The CDR3 extends over 17 amino acids.

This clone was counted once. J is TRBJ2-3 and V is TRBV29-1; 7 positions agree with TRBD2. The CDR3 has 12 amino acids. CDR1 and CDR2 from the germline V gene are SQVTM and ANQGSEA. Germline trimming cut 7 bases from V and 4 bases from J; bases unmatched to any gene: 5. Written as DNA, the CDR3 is TGCAGCGCCGGACTAGTATCAGATACGCAGTATTTT. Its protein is CSAGLVSDTQYF.

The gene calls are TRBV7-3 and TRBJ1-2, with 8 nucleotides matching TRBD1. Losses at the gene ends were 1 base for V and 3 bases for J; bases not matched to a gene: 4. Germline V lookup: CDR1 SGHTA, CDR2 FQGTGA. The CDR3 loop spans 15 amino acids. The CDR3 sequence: CASSLRGQDDYGYTF. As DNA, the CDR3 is TGTGCCAGCAGCTTAAGGGGACAGGATGACTATGGCTACACCTTC.

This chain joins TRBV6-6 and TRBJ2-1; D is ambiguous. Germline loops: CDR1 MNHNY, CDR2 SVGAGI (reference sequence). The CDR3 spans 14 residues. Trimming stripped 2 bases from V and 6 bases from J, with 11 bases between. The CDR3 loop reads CASSYGPSPNEQFF. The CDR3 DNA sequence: TGTGCCAGCAGTTACGGTCCCAGTCCCAATGAGCAGTTCTTC.

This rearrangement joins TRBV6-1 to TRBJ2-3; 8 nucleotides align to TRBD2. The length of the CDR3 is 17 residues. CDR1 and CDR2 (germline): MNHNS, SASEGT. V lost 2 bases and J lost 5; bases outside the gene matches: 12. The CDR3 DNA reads TGTGCCAGCAGTGAACGGGGGGGGCGGTGGGCACAAGATACGCAGTATTTT. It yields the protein CASSERGGRWAQDTQYF.

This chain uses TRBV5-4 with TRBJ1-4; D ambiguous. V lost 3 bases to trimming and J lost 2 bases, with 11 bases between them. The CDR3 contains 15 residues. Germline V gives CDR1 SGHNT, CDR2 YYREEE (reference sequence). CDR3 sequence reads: CASSSFGQTNEKLFF. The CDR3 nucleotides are TGTGCCAGCAGCTCCTTTGGGCAGACTAATGAAAAACTGTTTTTT.

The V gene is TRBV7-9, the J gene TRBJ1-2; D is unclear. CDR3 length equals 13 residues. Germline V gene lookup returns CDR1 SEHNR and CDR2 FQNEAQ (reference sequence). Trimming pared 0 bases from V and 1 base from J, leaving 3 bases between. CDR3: CASSLANNYGYTF. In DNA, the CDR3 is TGTGCCAGCAGCTTAGCTAATAACTATGGCTACACCTTC.

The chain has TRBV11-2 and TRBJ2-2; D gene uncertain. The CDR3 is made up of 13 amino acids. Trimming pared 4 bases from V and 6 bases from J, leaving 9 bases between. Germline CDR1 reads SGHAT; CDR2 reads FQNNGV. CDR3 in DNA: TGTGCCAGCAGCTGGGAACGGCCCGGGGAGCTGTTTTTT. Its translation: CASSWERPGELFF.

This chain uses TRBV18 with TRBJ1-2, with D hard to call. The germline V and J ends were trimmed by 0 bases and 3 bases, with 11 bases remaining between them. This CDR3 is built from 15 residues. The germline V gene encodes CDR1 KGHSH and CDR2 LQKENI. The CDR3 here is CASSPPAPRDYGYTF. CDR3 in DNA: TGTGCCAGCTCACCACCGGCTCCTAGGGACTATGGCTACACCTTC. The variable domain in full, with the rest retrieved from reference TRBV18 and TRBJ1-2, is NAGVMQNPRHLVRRRGQEARLRCSPMKGHSHVYWYRQLPEEGLKFMVYLQKENIIDESGMPKERFSAEFPKEGPSILRIQQVVRGDSAAYFCASSPPAPRDYGYTFGSGTRLTVV.

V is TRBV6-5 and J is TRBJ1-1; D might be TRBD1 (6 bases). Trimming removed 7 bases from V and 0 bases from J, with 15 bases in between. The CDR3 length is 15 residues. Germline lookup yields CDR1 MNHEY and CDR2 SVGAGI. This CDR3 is CASTPPGAMNTEAFF. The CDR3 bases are TGTGCCAGCACCCCCCCAGGGGCGATGAACACTGAAGCTTTCTTT.

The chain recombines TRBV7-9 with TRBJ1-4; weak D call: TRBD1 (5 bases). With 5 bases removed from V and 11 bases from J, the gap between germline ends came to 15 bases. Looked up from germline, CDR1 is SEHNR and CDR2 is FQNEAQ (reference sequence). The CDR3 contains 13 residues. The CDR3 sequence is CASSPAGGTKLFF. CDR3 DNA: TGTGCCAGCAGCCCAGCGGGGGGGACGAAACTGTTTTTT.

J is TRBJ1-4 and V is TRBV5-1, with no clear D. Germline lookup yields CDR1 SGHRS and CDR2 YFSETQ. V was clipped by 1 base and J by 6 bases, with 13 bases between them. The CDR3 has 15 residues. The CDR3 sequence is CASSLSNRVDEKLFF. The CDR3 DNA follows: TGCGCCAGCAGCTTGTCCAATCGAGTTGATGAAAAACTGTTTTTT.

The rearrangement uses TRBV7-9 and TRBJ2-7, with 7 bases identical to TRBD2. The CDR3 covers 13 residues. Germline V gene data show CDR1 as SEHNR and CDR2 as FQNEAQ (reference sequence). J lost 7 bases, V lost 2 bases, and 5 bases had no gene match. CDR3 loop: CASSLSGATEQYF. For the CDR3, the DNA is TGTGCCAGCAGCTTAAGCGGGGCCACAGAGCAGTACTTC.

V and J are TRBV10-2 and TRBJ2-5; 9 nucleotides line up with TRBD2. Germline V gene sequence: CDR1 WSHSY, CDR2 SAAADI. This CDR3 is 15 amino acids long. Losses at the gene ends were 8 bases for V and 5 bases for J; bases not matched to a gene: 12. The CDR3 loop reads CASSGGGAVSETQYF. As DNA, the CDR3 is TGCGCCAGCTCCGGCGGGGGGGCCGTGAGTGAGACCCAGTACTTC.

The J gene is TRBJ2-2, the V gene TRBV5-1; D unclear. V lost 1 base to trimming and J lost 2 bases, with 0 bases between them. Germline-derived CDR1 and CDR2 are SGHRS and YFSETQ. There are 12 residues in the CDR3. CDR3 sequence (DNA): TGCGCCAGCAGCTTGAACACCGGGGAGCTGTTTTTT. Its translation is CASSLNTGELFF.

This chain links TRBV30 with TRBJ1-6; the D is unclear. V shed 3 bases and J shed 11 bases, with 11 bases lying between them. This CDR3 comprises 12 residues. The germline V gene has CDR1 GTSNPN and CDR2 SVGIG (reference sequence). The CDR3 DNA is TGTGCCTGGAGCCCGGGTTCGGCACCCCTCCACTTT. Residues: CAWSPGSAPLHF.

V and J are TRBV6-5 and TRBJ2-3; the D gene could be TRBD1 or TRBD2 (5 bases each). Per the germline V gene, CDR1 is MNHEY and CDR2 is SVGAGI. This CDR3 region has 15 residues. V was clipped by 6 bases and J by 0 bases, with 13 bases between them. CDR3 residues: CASSYRGASTDTQYF. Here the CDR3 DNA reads TGTGCCAGCAGCTACCGAGGGGCCAGCACAGATACGCAGTATTTT.

The CDR3 region is CASSLDPARGDGYTF. For the CDR3, the DNA is TGCGCCAGCAGCTTGGACCCCGCCAGGGGTGATGGCTACACCTTC. The chain has TRBV5-1 and TRBJ1-2, with D possibly TRBD1 on 6 matching bases. CDR3 size: 15 residues. The V and J ends lost 0 bases and 6 bases respectively, with 15 bases between them. CDR1 is SGHRS, CDR2 YFSETQ, per germline.

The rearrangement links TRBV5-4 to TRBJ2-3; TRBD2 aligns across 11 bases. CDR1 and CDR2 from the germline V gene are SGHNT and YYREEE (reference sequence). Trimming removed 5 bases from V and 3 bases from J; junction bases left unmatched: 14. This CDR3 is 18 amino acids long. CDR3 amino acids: CASRALAGAFQLTDTQYF. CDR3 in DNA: TGTGCCAGCAGAGCACTAGCGGGAGCCTTCCAGTTAACAGATACGCAGTATTTT. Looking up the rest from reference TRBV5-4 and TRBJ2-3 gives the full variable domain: ETGVTQSPTHLIKTRGQQVTLRCSSQSGHNTVSWYQQALGQGPQFIFQYYREEENGRGNFPPRFSGLQFPNYSSELNVNALELDDSALYLCASRALAGAFQLTDTQYFGPGTRLTVL.

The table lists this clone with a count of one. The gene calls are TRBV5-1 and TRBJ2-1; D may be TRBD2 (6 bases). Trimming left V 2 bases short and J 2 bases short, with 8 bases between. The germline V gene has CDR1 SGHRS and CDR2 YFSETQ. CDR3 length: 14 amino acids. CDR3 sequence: CASSFGGTYNEQFF. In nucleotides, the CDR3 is TGCGCCAGCAGCTTCGGGGGTACCTACAATGAGCAGTTCTTC. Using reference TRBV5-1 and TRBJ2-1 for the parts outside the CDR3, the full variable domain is KAGVTQTPRYLIKTRGQQVTLSCSPISGHRSVSWYQQTPGQGLQFLFEYFSETQRNKGNFPGRFSGRQFSNSRSEMNVSTLELGDSALYLCASSFGGTYNEQFFGPGTRLTVL.

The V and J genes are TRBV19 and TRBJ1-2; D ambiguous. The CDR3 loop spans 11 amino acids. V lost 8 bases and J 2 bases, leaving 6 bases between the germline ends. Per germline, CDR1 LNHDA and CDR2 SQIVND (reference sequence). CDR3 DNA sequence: TGTGCCAGTTACACCAACTATGGCTACACCTTC. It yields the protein CASYTNYGYTF.

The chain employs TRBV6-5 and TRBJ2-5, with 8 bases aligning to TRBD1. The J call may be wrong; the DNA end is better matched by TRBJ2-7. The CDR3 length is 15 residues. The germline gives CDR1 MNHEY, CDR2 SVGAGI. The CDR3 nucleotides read TGTGCCAGCAGCGAGACAGGGGACCCATCCTACGAGCAGTACTTC. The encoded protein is CASSETGDPSYEQYF.

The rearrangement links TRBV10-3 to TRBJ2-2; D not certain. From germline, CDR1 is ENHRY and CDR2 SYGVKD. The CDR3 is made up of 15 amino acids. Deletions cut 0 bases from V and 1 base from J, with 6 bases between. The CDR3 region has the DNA TGTGCCATCAGTGAGTCCGGGCAGAACACCGGGGAGCTGTTTTTT. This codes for CAISESGQNTGELFF.

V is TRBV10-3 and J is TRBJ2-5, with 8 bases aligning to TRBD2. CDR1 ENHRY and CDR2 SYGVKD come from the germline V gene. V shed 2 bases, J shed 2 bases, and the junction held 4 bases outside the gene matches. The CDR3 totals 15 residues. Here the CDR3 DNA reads TGTGCCATCAGTGAGAGGCCTAGCGGGCAAGAGACCCAGTACTTC. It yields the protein CAISERPSGQETQYF.

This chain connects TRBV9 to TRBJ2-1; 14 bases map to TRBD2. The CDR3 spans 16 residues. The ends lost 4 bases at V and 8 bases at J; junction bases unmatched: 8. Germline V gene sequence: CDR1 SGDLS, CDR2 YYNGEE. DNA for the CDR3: TGTGCCAGCAGCATATCCGGGACTAGCGGGGGATATGAGCAGTTCTTC. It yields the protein CASSISGTSGGYEQFF.

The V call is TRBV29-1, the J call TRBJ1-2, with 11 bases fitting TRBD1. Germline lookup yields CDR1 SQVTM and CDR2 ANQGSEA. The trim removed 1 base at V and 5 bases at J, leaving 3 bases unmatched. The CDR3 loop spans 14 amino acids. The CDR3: CSVEGGTGGYGYTF. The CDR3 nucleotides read TGCAGCGTTGAAGGGGGGACAGGGGGGTATGGCTACACCTTC.

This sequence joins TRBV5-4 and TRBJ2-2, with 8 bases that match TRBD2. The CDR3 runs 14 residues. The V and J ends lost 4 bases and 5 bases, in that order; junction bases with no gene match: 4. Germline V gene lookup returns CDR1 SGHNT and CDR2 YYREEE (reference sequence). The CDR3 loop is CASSPGGVTGELFF. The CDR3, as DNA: TGTGCCAGCAGCCCGGGAGGGGTTACCGGGGAGCTGTTTTTT. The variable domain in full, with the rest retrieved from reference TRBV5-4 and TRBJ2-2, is ETGVTQSPTHLIKTRGQQVTLRCSSQSGHNTVSWYQQALGQGPQFIFQYYREEENGRGNFPPRFSGLQFPNYSSELNVNALELDDSALYLCASSPGGVTGELFFGEGSRLTVL.

CDR3 loop: CASSLELPGELFF. The CDR3 region has the DNA TGTGCCAGCAGCTTAGAGCTTCCCGGGGAGCTGTTTTTT. This sequence joins TRBV13 and TRBJ2-2; D uncertain. The CDR3 runs 13 residues. The germline V gene has CDR1 PRHDT and CDR2 FYEKMQ (reference sequence). The V end was cut by 1 base, the J end by 6 bases, with 6 bases between.